Here is one TCR beta chain with its context. Antigen: not known. CDR1 and CDR2 from the germline V gene are SEHNR and FQNEAQ (reference sequence). This CDR3 has 15 amino acids. With 4 bases clipped from V and 3 bases from J, the junction kept 4 bases outside the gene matches. Researchers divided each subset's genomic DNA evenly across several immunoSEQ plates. When replicate PCRs were run on sorted subsets, they used around 200 ng DNA, about 30,000 T cell genomes. Produced via immunoSEQ multiplex PCR; TCRdb's table is partial and in-frame only. The sample contains 2 million to 2.5 million clones, around 90% of which appear only once. This record comes from a study of shared clonotypes between healthy human individuals. Study observations and caveats: Naive subsets generally exceeded memory subsets in estimated richness.

The source of this sequence is a man aged 18 to 30 in good health. Some clones in this sample may be carry-over from other donors' samples. The rearrangement links TRBV7-9 to TRBJ2-3; 10 bases match TRBD2. Material for sequencing was naive CD4+ T cells from PBMCs. The subset was: CD45RA+ positively selected. The CDR3 DNA follows: TGTGCCAGCAGCTGGTCTAGCGGGAGAACAGATACGCAGTATTTT. Translated: CASSWSSGRTDTQYF.